The rows below give T cell receptor beta chains drawn from one sample of a study of early T cells in non-severe SARS-CoV-2 infection. MiXCR, applied by TCRdb to the 5' RACE reads, yields one record per CDR3 protein. The sample carries about 43,000 distinct CDR3 sequences, approximately 10% recorded once. The specimen was whole blood. The receptors come from an adult who was a healthcare worker with PCR-confirmed SARS-CoV-2 infection or an uninfected control (not recorded which). Each CDR3 is given with its conserved first and last residue. A D gene is named only where the DNA matches it firmly. Clone size appears in some rows only: once, few, many, or a class for an expanded clone.

size: -
V: TRBV27
D: -
J: TRBJ1-2
DNA: TGTGCCAGCAGCACCGAGACGGACAGAAACTATGGCTACACCTTC
CDR3: CASSTETDRNYGYTF

size: -
V: TRBV20-1
D: -
J: TRBJ1-1
DNA: TGCAGTGCTGTGACAGGTGGGCAGAACACTGAAGCTTTCTTT
CDR3: CSAVTGGQNTEAFF

size: many
V: TRBV29-1
D: TRBD1
J: TRBJ1-2
DNA: TGCAGCGCACTGAGCGGACAGGGCGGCTATGGCTACACCTTC
CDR3: CSALSGQGGYGYTF

size: many
V: TRBV7-8
D: -
J: TRBJ1-4
DNA: TGTGCCAGCAGCACAGACGGATCAACTAATGAAAAACTGTTTTTT
CDR3: CASSTDGSTNEKLFF

size: many
V: TRBV11-2
D: TRBD1
J: TRBJ1-1
DNA: TGTGCCAGCAGCCCAGGGGGGAGCCGGGCTTTCTTT
CDR3: CASSPGGSRAFF

size: -
V: TRBV7-9
D: -
J: TRBJ2-7
DNA: TGTGCCAGCAGCTCTCACTACTACGAGCAGTACTTC
CDR3: CASSSHYYEQYF

size: many
V: TRBV6-2/TRBV6-3
D: -
J: TRBJ1-5
DNA: TGTGCCAGCAGCAAAGGACAGTTGAGCCAGCCCCAGCATTTT
CDR3: CASSKGQLSQPQHF

size: few
V: TRBV10-3
D: -
J: TRBJ2-2
DNA: TGTGCCATCAGTGAGTCAAGGGGGGCGAGCACCGGGGAGCTGTTTTTT
CDR3: CAISESRGASTGELFF

size: many
V: TRBV6-5
D: TRBD1
J: TRBJ2-1
DNA: TGTGCCAGCAGCCGGGGACAGTTGAGCTCCTACAATGAGCAGTTCTTC
CDR3: CASSRGQLSSYNEQFF

size: many
V: TRBV6-6
D: -
J: TRBJ2-3
DNA: TGTGCCAGCAGCCAGACAGCACCCACAGATACGCAGTATTTT
CDR3: CASSQTAPTDTQYF

size: many
V: TRBV6-2/TRBV6-3
D: TRBD2
J: TRBJ2-5
DNA: TGTGCCAGCAGTTTCCTAGCGGGAGGGGAGACCCAGTACTTC
CDR3: CASSFLAGGETQYF

size: many
V: TRBV2
D: -
J: TRBJ2-7
DNA: TGTGCCAGTGGTGCCGGGACCTCCTACGAGCAGTACTTC
CDR3: CASGAGTSYEQYF

size: -
V: TRBV29-1
D: TRBD2
J: TRBJ2-1
DNA: TGCAGCGTTTCTAAGGAGCGGGGGCTCAATGAGCAGTTCTTC
CDR3: CSVSKERGLNEQFF

size: few
V: TRBV5-1
D: -
J: TRBJ1-2
DNA: TGCGCCAGCAGCTTGGTCGACGGGGGGCCCTATGGCTACACCTTC
CDR3: CASSLVDGGPYGYTF

size: many
V: TRBV7-2
D: TRBD1
J: TRBJ1-2
DNA: TGTGCCAGCAGCAGGGGCGGGGCAGGGGGTACTAACTATGGCTACACCTTC
CDR3: CASSRGGAGGTNYGYTF

size: few
V: TRBV7-7
D: -
J: TRBJ2-5
DNA: TGTGCCAGCAGTGATTGGACAGACCAAGAGACCCAGTACTTC
CDR3: CASSDWTDQETQYF

size: medium-sized
V: TRBV7-2
D: TRBD2
J: TRBJ2-7
DNA: TGTGCCAGCAGCCCGGGGGGGGGCCGAAGCTCCTACGAGCAGTACTTC
CDR3: CASSPGGGRSSYEQYF

size: few
V: TRBV3-1
D: -
J: TRBJ1-6
DNA: TGTGCCAGCAGCCAAGGACCCCGCGATTCACCCCTCCACTTT
CDR3: CASSQGPRDSPLHF

size: many
V: TRBV6-2/TRBV6-3
D: -
J: TRBJ1-1
DNA: TGTGCCAGCAGACACCTCCGTGGGGGGAACACTGAAGCTTTCTTT
CDR3: CASRHLRGGNTEAFF

size: -
V: TRBV24-1
D: TRBD2
J: TRBJ2-1
DNA: TGTGCCACCGGTGATCCCCTAGCGGGGGGATACAATGAGCAGTTCTTC
CDR3: CATGDPLAGGYNEQFF

size: many
V: TRBV27
D: -
J: TRBJ2-6
DNA: TGTGCCAGCAGTCCCTCCCGGACTGGGGCCAACGTCCTGACTTTC
CDR3: CASSPSRTGANVLTF

size: many
V: TRBV5-1
D: TRBD1
J: TRBJ1-1
DNA: TGCGCCAGCAGCTCAGGACAGGGGAACACTGAAGCTTTCTTT
CDR3: CASSSGQGNTEAFF

size: -
V: TRBV12-3/TRBV12-4
D: -
J: TRBJ2-7
DNA: TGTGCCAGCAGTTTAAGGCGGCAGACCTACGAGCAGTACTTC
CDR3: CASSLRRQTYEQYF

size: few
V: TRBV19
D: -
J: TRBJ1-2
DNA: TGTGCCAGTAACCCTAGTTTGACAGTTAACTATGGCTACACCTTC
CDR3: CASNPSLTVNYGYTF

size: -
V: TRBV12-3/TRBV12-4
D: -
J: TRBJ2-7
DNA: TGTGCCAGCAGTTTAGGAGGGGACGTCTACGAGCAGTACTTC
CDR3: CASSLGGDVYEQYF

size: -
V: TRBV20-1
D: -
J: TRBJ1-5
DNA: TGCAGTGCTAGTGAACCCAATCAGCCCCAGCATTTT
CDR3: CSASEPNQPQHF

size: many
V: TRBV7-3
D: -
J: TRBJ2-1
DNA: TGTGCCAGCAGCCAAAGATTTACAGGGTTTGAGGGAAATGAGCAGTTCTTC
CDR3: CASSQRFTGFEGNEQFF

size: many
V: TRBV7-9
D: -
J: TRBJ2-3
DNA: TGTGCCAGCAGCCTTACCGGGATTACGCAGTATTTT
CDR3: CASSLTGITQYF

size: -
V: TRBV3-1
D: TRBD1
J: TRBJ2-3
DNA: TGTGCCAGCAGCCAGGCGGACAGGGGGCTGAACACAGATACGCAGTATTTT
CDR3: CASSQADRGLNTDTQYF

size: many
V: TRBV30
D: TRBD1
J: TRBJ2-1
DNA: TGTGCCTGGAGTGTAGCCAGGGGGCCTTTCAATGAGCAGTTCTTC
CDR3: CAWSVARGPFNEQFF

size: many
V: TRBV30
D: -
J: TRBJ1-3
DNA: TGTGCCTGGGAACAGGGTAGTGGAAACACCATATATTTT
CDR3: CAWEQGSGNTIYF

size: -
V: TRBV29-1
D: TRBD1
J: TRBJ2-3
DNA: TGCAGCGTTGAAGGGGACAGTAGCACAGATACGCAGTATTTT
CDR3: CSVEGDSSTDTQYF

size: many
V: TRBV6-1
D: -
J: TRBJ2-7
DNA: TGTGCCAGCAGTGATGATCTAGGCAGCTCCTACGAGCAGTACTTC
CDR3: CASSDDLGSSYEQYF

size: many
V: TRBV6-6
D: -
J: TRBJ1-2
DNA: TGTGCCAGCAGTGGTCCGGAGTACGCTGGCTACACCTTC
CDR3: CASSGPEYAGYTF

size: few
V: TRBV5-5
D: -
J: TRBJ1-6
DNA: TGTGCCAGCAGCTTCCGGGACAATAATTCACCCCTCCACTTT
CDR3: CASSFRDNNSPLHF

size: many
V: TRBV27
D: -
J: TRBJ2-3
DNA: TGTGCCAGCAGTTTCTTGGTAGGGGTGGTAGATACGCAGTATTTT
CDR3: CASSFLVGVVDTQYF

size: many
V: TRBV10-3
D: -
J: TRBJ2-7
DNA: TGTGCCACGCGCGGGGACAGTGGGATCTACGAGCAGTACTTC
CDR3: CATRGDSGIYEQYF

size: few
V: TRBV18
D: TRBD1
J: TRBJ1-3
DNA: TGTGCCAGCTCACCACCTGGGACAGGGACCGTCTCTGGAAACACCATATATTTT
CDR3: CASSPPGTGTVSGNTIYF

size: many
V: TRBV6-5
D: -
J: TRBJ1-4
DNA: TGTGCCAGCGCTAGGAACTCGCCTGAAAAACTGTTTTTT
CDR3: CASARNSPEKLFF

size: -
V: TRBV7-6
D: -
J: TRBJ1-5
DNA: TGTGCCAGCAGCCCAGGGAGCAATCAGCCCCAGCATTTT
CDR3: CASSPGSNQPQHF

size: -
V: TRBV6-5
D: TRBD1
J: TRBJ1-2
DNA: TGTGCCAGCAGTTATATGAGTAGCGCGGTTAGACAGGGGAATGGCTACACCTTC
CDR3: CASSYMSSAVRQGNGYTF

size: few
V: TRBV29-1
D: TRBD2
J: TRBJ2-1
DNA: TGCAGCGTCGGGGGGACTGGGAATGAGCAGTTCTTC
CDR3: CSVGGTGNEQFF

size: few
V: TRBV20-1
D: -
J: TRBJ1-1
DNA: TGCAGTGCTAGAACAGGCGTGAACACTGAAGCTTTCTTT
CDR3: CSARTGVNTEAFF